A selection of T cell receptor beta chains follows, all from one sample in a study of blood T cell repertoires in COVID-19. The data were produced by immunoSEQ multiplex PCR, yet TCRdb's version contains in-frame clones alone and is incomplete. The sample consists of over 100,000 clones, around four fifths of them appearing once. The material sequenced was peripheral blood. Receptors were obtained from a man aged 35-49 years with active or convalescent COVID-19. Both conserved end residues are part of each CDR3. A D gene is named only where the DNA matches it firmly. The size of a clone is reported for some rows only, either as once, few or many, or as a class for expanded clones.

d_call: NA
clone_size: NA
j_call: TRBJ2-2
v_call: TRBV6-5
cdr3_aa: CAALGNTGELFF
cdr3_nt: TGTGCCGCACTAGGCAACACCGGGGAGCTGTTTTTT

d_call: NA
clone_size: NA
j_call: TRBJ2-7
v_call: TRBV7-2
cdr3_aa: CASSPPNNGGGQYEQYF
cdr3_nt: TGTGCCAGCAGCCCACCCAATAATGGGGGGGGCCAATACGAGCAGTACTTC

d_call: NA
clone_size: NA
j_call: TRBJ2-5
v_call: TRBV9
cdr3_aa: CASSNLGPQETQYF
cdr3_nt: TGTGCCAGCAGTAACCTGGGGCCCCAAGAGACCCAGTACTTC

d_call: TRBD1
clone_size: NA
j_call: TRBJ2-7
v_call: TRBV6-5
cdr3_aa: CASSYRDRGYEQYF
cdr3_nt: TGTGCCAGCAGTTACCGGGACAGGGGCTACGAGCAGTACTTC

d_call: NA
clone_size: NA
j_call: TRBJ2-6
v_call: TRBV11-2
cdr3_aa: CASSSSFSGANVLTF
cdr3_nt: TGTGCCAGCAGCTCCTCTTTCTCTGGGGCCAACGTCCTGACTTTC

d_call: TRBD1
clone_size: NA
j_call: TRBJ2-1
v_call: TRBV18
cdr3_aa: CASSPPTGGGNEQFF
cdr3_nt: TGTGCCAGCTCACCACCGACAGGGGGGGGCAATGAGCAGTTCTTC

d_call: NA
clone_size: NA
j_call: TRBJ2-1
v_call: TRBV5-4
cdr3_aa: CASRSDSYNEQFF
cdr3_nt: TGTGCCAGCAGATCGGACAGCTACAATGAGCAGTTCTTC

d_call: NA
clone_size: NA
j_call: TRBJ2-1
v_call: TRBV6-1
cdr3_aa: CASSETGPINEQFF
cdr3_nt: TGTGCCAGCAGTGAAACGGGTCCTATCAATGAGCAGTTCTTC

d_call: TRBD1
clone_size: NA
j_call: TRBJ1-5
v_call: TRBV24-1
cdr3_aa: CATSDYRGNSNQPQHF
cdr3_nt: TGTGCCACCAGTGATTACAGGGGCAATAGCAATCAGCCCCAGCATTTT

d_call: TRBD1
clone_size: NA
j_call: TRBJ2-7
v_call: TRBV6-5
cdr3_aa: CASKTGQGGEQYF
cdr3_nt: TGTGCCAGCAAGACGGGACAGGGGGGCGAGCAGTACTTC

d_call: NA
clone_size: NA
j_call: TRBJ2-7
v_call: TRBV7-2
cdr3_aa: CASSYGHLPYEQYF
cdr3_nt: TGTGCCAGCAGCTATGGACATCTCCCCTACGAGCAGTACTTC

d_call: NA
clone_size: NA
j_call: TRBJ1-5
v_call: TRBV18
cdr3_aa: CASSPSTNQPQHF
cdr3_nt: TGTGCCAGCTCACCTAGCACTAATCAGCCCCAGCATTTT

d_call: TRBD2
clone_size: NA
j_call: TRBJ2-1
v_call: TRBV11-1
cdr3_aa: CASSLMTSGVNEQFF
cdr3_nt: TGTGCCAGCAGCTTAATGACTAGCGGGGTCAATGAGCAGTTCTTC

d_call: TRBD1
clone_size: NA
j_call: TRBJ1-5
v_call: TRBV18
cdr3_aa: CASSPPGTGGDQPQHF
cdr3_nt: TGTGCCAGCTCACCCCCCGGGACAGGGGGGGATCAGCCCCAGCATTTT

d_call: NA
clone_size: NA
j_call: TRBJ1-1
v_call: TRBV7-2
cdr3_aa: CASSPQGGRTEAFF
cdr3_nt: TGTGCCAGCAGCCCACAGGGAGGGCGAACTGAAGCTTTCTTT

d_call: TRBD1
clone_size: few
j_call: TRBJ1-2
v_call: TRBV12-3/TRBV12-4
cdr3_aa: CASSTGQGYGYTF
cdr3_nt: TGTGCCAGCAGCACGGGACAGGGCTATGGCTACACCTTC

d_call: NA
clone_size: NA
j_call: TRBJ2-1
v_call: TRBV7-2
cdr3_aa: CASSLEGPGTALF
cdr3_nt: TGTGCCAGCAGCTTAGAGGGGCCCGGGACTGCCCTCTTC

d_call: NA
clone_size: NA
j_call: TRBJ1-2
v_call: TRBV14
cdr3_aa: CASSQVPGYGYTF
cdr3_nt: TGTGCCAGCAGCCAAGTTCCCGGCTATGGCTACACCTTC

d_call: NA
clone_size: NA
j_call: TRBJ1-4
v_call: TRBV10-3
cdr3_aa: CAISASAGGEKLFF
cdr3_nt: TGTGCCATCAGTGCCTCCGCCGGGGGTGAAAAACTGTTTTTT

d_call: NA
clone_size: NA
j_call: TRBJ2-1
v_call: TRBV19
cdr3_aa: CASSLIATRYNEQFF
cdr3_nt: TGTGCCAGTAGTCTGATAGCGACCCGCTACAATGAGCAGTTCTTC

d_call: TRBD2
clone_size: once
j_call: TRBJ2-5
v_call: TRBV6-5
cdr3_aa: CASSPQGGETQYF
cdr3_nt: TGTGCCAGCAGCCCCCAGGGAGGGGAGACCCAGTACTTC

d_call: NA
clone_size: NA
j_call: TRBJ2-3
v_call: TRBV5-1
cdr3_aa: CASSLEGTNTDTQYF
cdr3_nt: TGCGCCAGCAGCTTGGAGGGGACAAACACAGATACGCAGTATTTT

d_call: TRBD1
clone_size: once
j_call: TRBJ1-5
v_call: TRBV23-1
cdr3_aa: CASSHPRTGQNQPQHF
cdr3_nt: TGCGCCAGCAGTCACCCACGGACAGGGCAGAATCAGCCCCAGCATTTT

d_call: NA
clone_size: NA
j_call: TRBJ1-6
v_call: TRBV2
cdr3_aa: CASAETGTLHSPLHF
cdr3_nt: TGTGCCAGCGCGGAGACCGGGACACTACATTCACCCCTCCACTTT

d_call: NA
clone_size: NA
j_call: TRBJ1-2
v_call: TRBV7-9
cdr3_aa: CASSFGQINNYGYTF
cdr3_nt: TGTGCCAGCAGCTTTGGGCAGATCAATAACTATGGCTACACCTTC

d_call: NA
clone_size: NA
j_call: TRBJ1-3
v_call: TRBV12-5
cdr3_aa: CASGFRDSGNTIYF
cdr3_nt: TGTGCTAGTGGTTTTCGAGACTCTGGAAACACCATATATTTT

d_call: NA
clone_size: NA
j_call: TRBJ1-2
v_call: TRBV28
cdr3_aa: CASSSEIGYTF
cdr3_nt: TGTGCCAGCAGTTCCGAGATAGGCTACACCTTC

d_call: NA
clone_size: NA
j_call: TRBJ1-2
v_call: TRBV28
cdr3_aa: CASSLEAVGGYTF
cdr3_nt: TGTGCCAGCAGTTTGGAGGCGGTAGGCGGCTACACCTTC